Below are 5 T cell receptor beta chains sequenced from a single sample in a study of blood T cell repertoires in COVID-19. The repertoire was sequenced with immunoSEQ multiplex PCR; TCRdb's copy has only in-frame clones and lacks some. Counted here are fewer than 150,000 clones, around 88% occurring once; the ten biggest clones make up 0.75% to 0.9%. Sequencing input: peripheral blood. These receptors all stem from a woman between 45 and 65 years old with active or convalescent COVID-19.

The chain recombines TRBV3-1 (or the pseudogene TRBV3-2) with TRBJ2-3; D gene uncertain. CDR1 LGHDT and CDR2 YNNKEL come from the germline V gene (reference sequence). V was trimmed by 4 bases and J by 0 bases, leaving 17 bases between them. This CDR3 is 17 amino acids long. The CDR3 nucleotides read TGTGCCAGCAGCCTCTTGGGCATTACACCGAGCACAGATACGCAGTATTTT. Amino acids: CASSLLGITPSTDTQYF.

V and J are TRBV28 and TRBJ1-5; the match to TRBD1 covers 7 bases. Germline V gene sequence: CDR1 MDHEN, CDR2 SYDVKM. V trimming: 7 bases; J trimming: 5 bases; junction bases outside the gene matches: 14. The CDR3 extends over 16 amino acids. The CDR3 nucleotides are TGTGCCAGCATCCGAGGGGGCTGGGGCGGGGATCAGCCCCAGCATTTT. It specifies CASIRGGWGGDQPQHF.

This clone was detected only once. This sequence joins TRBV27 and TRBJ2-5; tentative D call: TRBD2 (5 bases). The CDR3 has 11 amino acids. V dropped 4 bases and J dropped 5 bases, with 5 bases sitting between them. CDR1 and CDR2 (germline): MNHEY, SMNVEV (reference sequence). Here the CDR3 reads CASSSGETQYF. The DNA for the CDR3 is TGTGCCAGCAGTTCGGGGGAGACCCAGTACTTC.

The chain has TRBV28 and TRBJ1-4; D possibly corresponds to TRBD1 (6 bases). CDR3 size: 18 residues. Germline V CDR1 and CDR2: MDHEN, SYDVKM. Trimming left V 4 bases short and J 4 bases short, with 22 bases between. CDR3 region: CASSSFWTEEELNEKLFF. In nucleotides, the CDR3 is TGTGCCAGCAGTTCCTTCTGGACAGAGGAAGAGCTTAATGAAAAACTGTTTTTT.

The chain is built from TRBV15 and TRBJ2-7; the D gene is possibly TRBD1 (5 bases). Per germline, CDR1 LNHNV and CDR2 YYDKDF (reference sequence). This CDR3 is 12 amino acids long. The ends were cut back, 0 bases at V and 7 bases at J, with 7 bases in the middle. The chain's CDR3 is CATSRDRGEQYF. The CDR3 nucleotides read TGTGCCACCAGCAGAGATAGGGGAGAGCAGTACTTC.